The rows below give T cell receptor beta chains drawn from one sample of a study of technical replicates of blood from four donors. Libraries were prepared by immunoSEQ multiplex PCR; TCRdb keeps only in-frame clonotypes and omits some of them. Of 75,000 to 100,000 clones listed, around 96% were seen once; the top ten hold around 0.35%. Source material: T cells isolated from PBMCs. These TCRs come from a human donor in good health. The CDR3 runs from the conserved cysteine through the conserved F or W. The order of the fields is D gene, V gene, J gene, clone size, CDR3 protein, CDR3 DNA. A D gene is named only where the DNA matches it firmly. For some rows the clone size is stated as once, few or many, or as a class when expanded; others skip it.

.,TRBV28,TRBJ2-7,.,CASRGRLSYEQYF,TGTGCCAGCAGGGGCAGGCTCTCCTACGAGCAGTACTTC
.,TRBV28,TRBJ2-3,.,CASSLVGADTQYF,TGTGCCAGCAGTTTAGTAGGGGCAGATACGCAGTATTTT
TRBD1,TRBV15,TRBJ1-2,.,CATSRVRTGALYGYTF,TGTGCCACCAGCAGAGTGAGGACAGGGGCTCTATATGGCTACACCTTC
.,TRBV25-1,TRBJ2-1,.,CASSAQVNYNEQFF,TGTGCCAGCAGTGCACAGGTTAACTACAATGAGCAGTTCTTC
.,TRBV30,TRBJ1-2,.,CAWSVDRRLYGYTF,TGTGCCTGGAGTGTTGACCGACGACTCTATGGCTACACCTTC
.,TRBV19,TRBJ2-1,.,CASSVYNEQFF,TGTGCCAGTAGTGTATACAATGAGCAGTTCTTC
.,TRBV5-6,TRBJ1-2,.,CASSNRGSYGYTF,TGTGCCAGCAGCAATCGGGGTTCCTATGGCTACACCTTC
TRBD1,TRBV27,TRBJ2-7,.,CASKRDRGYEQYF,TGTGCCAGCAAAAGGGACAGGGGTTACGAGCAGTACTTC
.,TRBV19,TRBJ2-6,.,CASSTQSSGANVLTF,TGTGCCAGTAGTACACAGAGCTCTGGGGCCAACGTCCTGACTTTC
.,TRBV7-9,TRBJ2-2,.,CASSPTKGGDTGELFF,TGTGCCAGCAGCCCTACCAAAGGGGGGGACACCGGGGAGCTGTTTTTT
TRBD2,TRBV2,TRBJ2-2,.,CASSGGLAVRSELFF,TGTGCCAGCAGTGGGGGACTAGCGGTGAGGAGTGAGCTGTTTTTT
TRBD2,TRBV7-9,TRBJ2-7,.,CASSGRTSGYYEQYF,TGTGCCAGCAGCGGAAGGACTAGCGGATACTACGAGCAGTACTTC
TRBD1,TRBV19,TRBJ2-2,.,CASTAGQGYGELFF,TGTGCCAGTACTGCGGGACAGGGGTACGGGGAGCTGTTTTTT
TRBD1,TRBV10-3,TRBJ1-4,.,CAISEGTGNEKLFF,TGTGCCATCAGTGAGGGGACAGGGAATGAAAAACTGTTTTTT
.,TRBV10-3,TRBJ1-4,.,CAISAGGAVEKLFF,TGTGCCATCAGTGCGGGGGGCGCGGTTGAAAAACTGTTTTTT
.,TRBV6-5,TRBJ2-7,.,CASSYSAGGNYEQYF,TGTGCCAGCAGTTACTCCGCGGGTGGTAACTACGAGCAGTACTTC
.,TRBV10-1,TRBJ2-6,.,CASSGARLGGGANVLTF,TGCGCCAGCAGTGGGGCAAGATTGGGAGGTGGGGCCAACGTCCTGACTTTC
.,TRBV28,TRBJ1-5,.,CASSTPPQHF,TGTGCCAGCAGTACTCCGCCCCAGCATTTT
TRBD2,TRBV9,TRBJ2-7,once,CASSVGETSNEQYF,TGTGCCAGCAGCGTAGGAGAGACTAGCAACGAGCAGTACTTC
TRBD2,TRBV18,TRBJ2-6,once,CASSLSTSGSVAGANVLTF,TGTGCCAGCTCCCTTTCGACTAGCGGGAGCGTGGCCGGGGCCAACGTCCTGACTTTC
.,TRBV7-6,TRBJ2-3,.,CASSSLTSTDTQYF,TGTGCCAGCAGCTCGCTGACTAGCACAGATACGCAGTATTTT
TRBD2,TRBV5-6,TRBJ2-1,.,CASSLAGSYNEQFF,TGTGCCAGCAGCTTAGCGGGATCCTACAATGAGCAGTTCTTC
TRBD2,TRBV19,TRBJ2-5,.,CASSPGLAGDSRETQYF,TGTGCCAGTAGTCCGGGACTAGCGGGGGACTCTCGAGAGACCCAGTACTTC
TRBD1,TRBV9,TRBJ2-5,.,CASSALAQDRGAETQYF,TGTGCCAGCAGCGCATTAGCCCAGGACAGGGGTGCAGAGACCCAGTACTTC
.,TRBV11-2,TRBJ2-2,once,CASSSIRVSTGELFF,TGTGCCAGCAGCTCAATCCGGGTCTCCACCGGGGAGCTGTTTTTT